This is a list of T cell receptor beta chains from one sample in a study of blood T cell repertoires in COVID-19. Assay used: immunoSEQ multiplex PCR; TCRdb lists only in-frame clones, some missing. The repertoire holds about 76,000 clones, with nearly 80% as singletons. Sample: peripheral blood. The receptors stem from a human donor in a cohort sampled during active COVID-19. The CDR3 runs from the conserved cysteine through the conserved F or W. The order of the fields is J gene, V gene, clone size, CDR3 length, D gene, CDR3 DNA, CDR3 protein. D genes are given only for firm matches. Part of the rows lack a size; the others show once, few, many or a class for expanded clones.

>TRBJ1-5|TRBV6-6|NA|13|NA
TGTGCCACCAGGGAGCGGTCCAATCAGCCCCAGCATTTT
CATRERSNQPQHF
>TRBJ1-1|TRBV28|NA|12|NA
TGTGCCAGCAGTTTAAGGGGGACTGAAGCTTTCTTT
CASSLRGTEAFF
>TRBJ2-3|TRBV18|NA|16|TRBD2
TGTGCCAGCTCACCAGAGGGACTAGCGGGTGGCGGTACGCAGTATTTT
CASSPEGLAGGGTQYF
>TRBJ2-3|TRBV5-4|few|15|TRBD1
TGTGCCAGCAGCTACAGGACAGGGGGCACAGATACGCAGTATTTT
CASSYRTGGTDTQYF
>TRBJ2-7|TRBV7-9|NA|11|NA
TGTGCCAGCAGCGCGATGACAGGCTTGTACTTC
CASSAMTGLYF
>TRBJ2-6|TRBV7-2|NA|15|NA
TGTGCCAGCAGCTCCCGGGGTGCCGGGGCCAACGTCCTGACTTTC
CASSSRGAGANVLTF
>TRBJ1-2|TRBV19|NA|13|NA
TGTGCCAGTAGGTCCCAGGGTAACTATGGCTACACCTTC
CASRSQGNYGYTF
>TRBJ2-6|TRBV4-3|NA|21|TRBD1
TGCGCCAGCAGCCAAGCCGCGATACCCGGGACAGGCCTCTCTGGGGCCAACGTCCTGACTTTC
CASSQAAIPGTGLSGANVLTF
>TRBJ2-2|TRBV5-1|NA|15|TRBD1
TGCGCCAGCAGCTTGGAACAGGGGACCACCGGGGAGCTGTTTTTT
CASSLEQGTTGELFF
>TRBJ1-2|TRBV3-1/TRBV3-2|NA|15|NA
TGTGCCAGCAGCCAAGGTTTTGAGACAATCTATGGCTACACCTTC
CASSQGFETIYGYTF
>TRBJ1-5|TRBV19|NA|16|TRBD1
TGTGCCAGTAGTATAAAAGACAGGGGTAGCAATCAGCCCCAGCATTTT
CASSIKDRGSNQPQHF
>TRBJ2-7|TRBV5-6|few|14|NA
TGTGCCAGCAGATTCAGGGGTGGGCCCTACGAGCAGTACTTC
CASRFRGGPYEQYF
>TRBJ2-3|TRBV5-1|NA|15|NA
TGCGCCAGCAGCAGTCTCGGGACAAGGACAGATACGCAGTATTTT
CASSSLGTRTDTQYF
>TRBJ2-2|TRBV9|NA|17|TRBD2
TGTGCCAGCAGCCCCCGGCTAGCGGGTTGGGACACCGGGGAGCTGTTTTTT
CASSPRLAGWDTGELFF
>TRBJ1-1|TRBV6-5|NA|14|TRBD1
TGTGCCAGCAGCCCCGCAGGGGGCGACACTGAAGCTTTCTTT
CASSPAGGDTEAFF
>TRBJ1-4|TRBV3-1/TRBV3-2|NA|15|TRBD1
TGTGCCAGCAGCCGTAGACAGGGGAATAATGAAAAACTGTTTTTT
CASSRRQGNNEKLFF
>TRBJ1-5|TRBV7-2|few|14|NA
TGTGCCAGCAGCTCTCGGGGGGGGAATCAGCCCCAGCATTTT
CASSSRGGNQPQHF
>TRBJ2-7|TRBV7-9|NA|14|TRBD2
TGTGCCAGTAGGACTAGCGGGGGGTCCTACGAGCAGTACTTC
CASRTSGGSYEQYF
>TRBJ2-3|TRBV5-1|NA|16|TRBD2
TGCGCCAGCAGCACAAAGCGGGGGGGAAGCACAGATACGCAGTATTTT
CASSTKRGGSTDTQYF
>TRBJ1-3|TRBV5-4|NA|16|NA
TGTGCCAGCAGCTTGGGGGCCAGAACCTCTGGAAACACCATATATTTT
CASSLGARTSGNTIYF
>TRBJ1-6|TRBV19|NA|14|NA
TGTGCCAGTAGTTCCGATTACATTAATTCACCCCTCCACTTT
CASSSDYINSPLHF
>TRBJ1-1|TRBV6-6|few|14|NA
TGTGCCAGCAGCTCGACAGACATGAACACTGAAGCTTTCTTT
CASSSTDMNTEAFF
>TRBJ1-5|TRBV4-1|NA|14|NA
TGCGCCAGCAGCCACAGGGCAGGGCTCAAGGCCCAGCATTTT
CASSHRAGLKAQHF
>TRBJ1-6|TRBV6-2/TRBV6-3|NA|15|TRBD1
TGTGCCAGCAGTTACCGGGACAGAGGGGATTCACCCCTCCACTTT
CASSYRDRGDSPLHF
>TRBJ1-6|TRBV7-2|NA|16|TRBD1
TGTGCCAGCAGCCTCCATCCGGGACAGCCAAATTCACCCCTCCACTTT
CASSLHPGQPNSPLHF
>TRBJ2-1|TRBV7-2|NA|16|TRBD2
TGTGCCAGCAGCTTCTCGGGACTAGCGGGACGGGGTGAGCAGTTCTTC
CASSFSGLAGRGEQFF
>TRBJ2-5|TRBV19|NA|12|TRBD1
TGTGCCAGTAGTCGGGACAGGGGGACCCAGTACTTC
CASSRDRGTQYF
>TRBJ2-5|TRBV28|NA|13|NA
TGTGCCAGCAGTTTAGAGCTCCCGAAGACCCAGTACTTC
CASSLELPKTQYF
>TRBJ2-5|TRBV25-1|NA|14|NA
TGTGCCAGCAGTGATACTTCTTTGCCAGAGACCCAGTACTTC
CASSDTSLPETQYF
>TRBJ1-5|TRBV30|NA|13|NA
TGTGCCTGGAAAGGGGGAAGCAATCAGCCCCAGCATTTT
CAWKGGSNQPQHF
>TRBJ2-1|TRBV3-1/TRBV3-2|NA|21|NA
TGTGCCAGCAGCCAACGGCGGACCCGGGGGGCGGATATAGGCTCCTACAATGAGCAGTTCTTC
CASSQRRTRGADIGSYNEQFF
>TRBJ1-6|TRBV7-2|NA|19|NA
TGTGCCAGCAGCTTAGCGCTAACGCGGGAAAGGTCGAAGAATTCACCCCTCCACTTT
CASSLALTRERSKNSPLHF
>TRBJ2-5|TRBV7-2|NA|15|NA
TGTGCCAGCAGCCCCTCAGAGGGCCTCGTTAAGACCCAGTACTTC
CASSPSEGLVKTQYF
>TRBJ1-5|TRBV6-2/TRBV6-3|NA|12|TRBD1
TGTGCCAGCAGCCCGGACAGGGGGCCCCAGCATTTT
CASSPDRGPQHF
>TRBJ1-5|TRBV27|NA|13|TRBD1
TGTGCCAGCAGTTTGGCAGGGGGCCAGCCCCAGCATTTT
CASSLAGGQPQHF
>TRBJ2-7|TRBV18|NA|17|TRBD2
TGTGCCAGCTCACGCGAGACTAGCGGGGGCATTATGAACGAGCAGTACTTC
CASSRETSGGIMNEQYF
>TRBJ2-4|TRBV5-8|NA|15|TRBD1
TGTGCCAGCAGCCTCCGGGACAGGGACCATAACATTCAGTACTTC
CASSLRDRDHNIQYF
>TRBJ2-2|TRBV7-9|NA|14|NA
TGTGCCAGCAGCCGGGGTTACGGCACCGGGGAGCTGTTTTTT
CASSRGYGTGELFF
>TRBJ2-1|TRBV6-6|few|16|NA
TGTGCCAGCAGTTACGGGGGGATCGGGTGGGACAATGAGCAGTTCTTC
CASSYGGIGWDNEQFF
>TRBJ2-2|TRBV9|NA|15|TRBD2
TGTGCCAGCAGCACCCGGACTAGCGCTACCGGGGAGCTGTTTTTT
CASSTRTSATGELFF
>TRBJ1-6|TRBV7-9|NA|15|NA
TGTGCCAGCAGCCTCCGGGGGGTGGGGGATTCACCCCTCCACTTT
CASSLRGVGDSPLHF
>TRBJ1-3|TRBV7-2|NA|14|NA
TGTGCCAGCAGCTTAGGGGGGACTATGGACACCATATATTTT
CASSLGGTMDTIYF
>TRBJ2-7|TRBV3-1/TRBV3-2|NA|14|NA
TGTGCCAGCAGCTATCTCGGAGGGACCTACGAGCAGTACTTC
CASSYLGGTYEQYF
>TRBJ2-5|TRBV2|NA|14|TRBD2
TGTGCCAGCAGTGAGCGGGGGGGAGTGGTGACCCAGTACTTC
CASSERGGVVTQYF
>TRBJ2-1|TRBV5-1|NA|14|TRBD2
TGCGCCAGCAGCTTATTAGCGGGAGCTGGTGAGCAGTTCTTC
CASSLLAGAGEQFF
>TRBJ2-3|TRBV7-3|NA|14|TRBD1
TGTGCCAGCAGCTCGGACAGGAAACCAGATACGCAGTATTTT
CASSSDRKPDTQYF